This TCR beta chain was sequenced during a study of T cells in Graves' hyperthyroidism and ophthalmopathy. For the study at large: Peripheral blood was secured at the point of initial diagnosis, before any treatment.

Trimming took 7 bases from V and 1 from J, leaving 16 bases between them. Germline loops: CDR1 MNHEY, CDR2 SVGEGT. The CDR3 runs 15 residues. Clinicians diagnosed patients from clinical symptoms, serum thyroxine and TRAb, thyroid ultrasound and orbital computed tomography. Using less than 12 ml of fresh peripheral blood, PBMCs were prepared. RNA transcripts were the template for amplifying TCR beta CDR3 regions. The study used the HTBI primer set for a first-round RT-PCR of the TCR CDR3. Each CDR3 protein is one row after TCRdb ran MiXCR on the multiplex PCR reads. The sample yields some 200,000 distinct CDR3 sequences, approximately 17% seen once.

Sequenced: blood. The source of this sequence is a man in his fifties or sixties with Graves' hyperthyroidism. The V call is TRBV6-2 or TRBV6-3, the J call TRBJ1-2, with D perhaps matching TRBD1 (6 bases). The CDR3 is CASTLYPGHNYGYTF. The CDR3 coding sequence is TGTGCCAGCACCCTCTACCCGGGACATAACTATGGCTACACCTTC.